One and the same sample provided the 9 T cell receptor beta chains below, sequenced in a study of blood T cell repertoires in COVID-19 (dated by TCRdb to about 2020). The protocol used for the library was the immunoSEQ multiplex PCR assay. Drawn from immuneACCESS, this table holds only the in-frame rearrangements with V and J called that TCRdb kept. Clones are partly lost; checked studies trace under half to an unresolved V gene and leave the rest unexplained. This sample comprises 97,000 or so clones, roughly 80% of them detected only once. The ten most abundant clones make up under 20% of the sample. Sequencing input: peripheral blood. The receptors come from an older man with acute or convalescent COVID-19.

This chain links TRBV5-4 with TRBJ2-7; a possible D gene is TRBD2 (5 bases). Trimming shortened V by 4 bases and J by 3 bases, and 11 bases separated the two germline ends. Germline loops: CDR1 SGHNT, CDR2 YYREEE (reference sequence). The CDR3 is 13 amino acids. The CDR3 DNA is TGTGCCAGCAGCCCCGGGGAGCTCTACGAGCAGTACTTC. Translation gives CASSPGELYEQYF.

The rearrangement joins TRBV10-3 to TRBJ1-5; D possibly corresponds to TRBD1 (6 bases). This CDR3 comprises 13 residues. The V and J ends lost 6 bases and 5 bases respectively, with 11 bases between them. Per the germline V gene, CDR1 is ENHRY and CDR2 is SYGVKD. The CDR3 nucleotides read TGTGCCATCAGGACACAGGGAGATCAGCCCCAGCATTTT. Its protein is CAIRTQGDQPQHF.

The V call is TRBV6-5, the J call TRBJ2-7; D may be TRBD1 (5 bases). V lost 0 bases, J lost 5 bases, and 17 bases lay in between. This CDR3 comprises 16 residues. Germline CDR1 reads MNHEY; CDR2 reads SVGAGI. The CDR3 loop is CASSYSTSGFVHEQYF. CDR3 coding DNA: TGTGCCAGCAGTTACTCAACCTCAGGGTTTGTCCACGAGCAGTACTTC.

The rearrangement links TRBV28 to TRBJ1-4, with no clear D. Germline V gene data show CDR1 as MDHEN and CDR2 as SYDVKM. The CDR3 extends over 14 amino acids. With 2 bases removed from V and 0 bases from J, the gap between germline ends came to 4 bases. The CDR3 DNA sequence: TGTGCCAGCAGTTTACAGACAACTAATGAAAAACTGTTTTTT. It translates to CASSLQTTNEKLFF.

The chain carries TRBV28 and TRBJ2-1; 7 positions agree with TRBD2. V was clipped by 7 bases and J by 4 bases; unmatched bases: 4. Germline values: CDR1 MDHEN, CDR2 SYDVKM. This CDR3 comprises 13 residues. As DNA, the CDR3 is TGTGCCAGCACCCTAGCGGCTTACAATGAGCAGTTCTTC. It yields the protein CASTLAAYNEQFF.

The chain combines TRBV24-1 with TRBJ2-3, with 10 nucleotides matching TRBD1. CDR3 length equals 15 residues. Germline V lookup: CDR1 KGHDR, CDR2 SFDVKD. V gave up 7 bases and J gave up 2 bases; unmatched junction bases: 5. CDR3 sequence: CATRGGTGVTDTQYF. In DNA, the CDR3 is TGTGCCACCAGGGGCGGGACAGGGGTCACAGATACGCAGTATTTT.

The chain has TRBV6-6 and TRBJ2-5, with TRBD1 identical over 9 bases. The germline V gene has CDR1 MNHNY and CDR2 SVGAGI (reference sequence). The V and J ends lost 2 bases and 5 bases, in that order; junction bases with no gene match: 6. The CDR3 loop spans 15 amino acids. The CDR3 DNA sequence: TGTGCCAGCAGTTACATGGACAGGGGCTTGGAGACCCAGTACTTC. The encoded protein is CASSYMDRGLETQYF.

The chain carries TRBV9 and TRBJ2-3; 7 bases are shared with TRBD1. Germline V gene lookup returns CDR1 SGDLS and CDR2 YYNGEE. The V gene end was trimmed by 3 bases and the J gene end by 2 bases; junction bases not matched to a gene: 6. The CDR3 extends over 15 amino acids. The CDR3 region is CASSEGTVLTDTQYF. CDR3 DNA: TGTGCCAGCAGCGAGGGGACAGTACTCACAGATACGCAGTATTTT.

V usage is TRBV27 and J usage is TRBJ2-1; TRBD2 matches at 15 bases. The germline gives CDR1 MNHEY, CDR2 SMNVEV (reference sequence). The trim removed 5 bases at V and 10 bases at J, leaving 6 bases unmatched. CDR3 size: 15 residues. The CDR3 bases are TGTGCCAGCAGTCCAGGGACTAGCGGGAGGCGGGAGCAGTTCTTC. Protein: CASSPGTSGRREQFF.